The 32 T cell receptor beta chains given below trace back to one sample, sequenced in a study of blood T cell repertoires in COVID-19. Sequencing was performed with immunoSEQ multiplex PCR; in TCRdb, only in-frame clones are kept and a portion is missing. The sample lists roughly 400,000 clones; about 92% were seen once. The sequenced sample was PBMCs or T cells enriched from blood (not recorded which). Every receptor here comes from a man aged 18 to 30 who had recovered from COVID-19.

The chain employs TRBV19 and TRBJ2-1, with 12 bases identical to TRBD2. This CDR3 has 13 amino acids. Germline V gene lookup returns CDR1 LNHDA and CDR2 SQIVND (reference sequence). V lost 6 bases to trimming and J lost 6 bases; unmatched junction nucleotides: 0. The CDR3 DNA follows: TGTGCCAGTAGGACTAGCGGGGGCAATGAGCAGTTCTTC. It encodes CASRTSGGNEQFF.

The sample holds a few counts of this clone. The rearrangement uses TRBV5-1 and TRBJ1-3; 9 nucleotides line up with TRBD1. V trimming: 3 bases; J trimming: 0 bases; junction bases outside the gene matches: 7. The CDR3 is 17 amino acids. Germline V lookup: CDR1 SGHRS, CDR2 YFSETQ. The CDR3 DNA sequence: TGCGCCAGCAGCTCCTGGACAGGGGCAAACTCTGGAAACACCATATATTTT. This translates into CASSSWTGANSGNTIYF.

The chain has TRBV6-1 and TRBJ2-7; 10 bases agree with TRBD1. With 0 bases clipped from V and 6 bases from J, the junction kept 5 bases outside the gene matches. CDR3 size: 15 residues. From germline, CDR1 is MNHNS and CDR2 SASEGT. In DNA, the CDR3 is TGTGCCAGCAGTGAAGCTCGACAGGGGGCGGCCGAGCAGTACTTC. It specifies CASSEARQGAAEQYF.

The CDR3 loop reads CASSPTLKSPLHF. Written as DNA, the CDR3 is TGTGCCAGCAGCCCTACTTTAAAATCACCCCTCCACTTT. J is TRBJ1-6 and V is TRBV14; no clear D. With 4 bases removed from V and 10 bases from J, the gap between germline ends came to 11 bases. The CDR3 sequence is 13 residues long. Germline CDR1 reads SGHDN; CDR2 reads FVKESK.

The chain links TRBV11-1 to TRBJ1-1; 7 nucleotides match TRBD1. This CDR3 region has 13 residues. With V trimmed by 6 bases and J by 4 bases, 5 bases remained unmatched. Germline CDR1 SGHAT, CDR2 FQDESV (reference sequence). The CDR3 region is CASRSTGTTEAFF. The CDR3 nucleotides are TGTGCCAGCAGATCGACAGGGACCACTGAAGCTTTCTTT.

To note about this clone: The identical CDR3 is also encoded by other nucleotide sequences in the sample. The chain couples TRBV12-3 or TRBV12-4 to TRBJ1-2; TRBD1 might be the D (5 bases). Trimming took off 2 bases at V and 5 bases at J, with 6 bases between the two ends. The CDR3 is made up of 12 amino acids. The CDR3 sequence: CASSLPGYGYTF. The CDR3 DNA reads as TGTGCCAGCAGTTTACCAGGGTATGGCTACACCTTC.

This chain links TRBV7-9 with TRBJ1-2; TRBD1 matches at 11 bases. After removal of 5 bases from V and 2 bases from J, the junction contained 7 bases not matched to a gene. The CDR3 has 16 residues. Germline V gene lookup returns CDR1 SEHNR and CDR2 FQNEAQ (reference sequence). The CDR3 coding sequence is TGTGCCAGCAGCGTACTCCGGGACAGGGGGAACTATGGCTACACCTTC. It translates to CASSVLRDRGNYGYTF.

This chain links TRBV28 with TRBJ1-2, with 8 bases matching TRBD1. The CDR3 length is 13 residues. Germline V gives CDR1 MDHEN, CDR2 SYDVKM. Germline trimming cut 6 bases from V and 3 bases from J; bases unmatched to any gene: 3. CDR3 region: CASSDRGYYGYTF. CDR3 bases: TGTGCCAGCAGCGACAGGGGTTACTATGGCTACACCTTC.

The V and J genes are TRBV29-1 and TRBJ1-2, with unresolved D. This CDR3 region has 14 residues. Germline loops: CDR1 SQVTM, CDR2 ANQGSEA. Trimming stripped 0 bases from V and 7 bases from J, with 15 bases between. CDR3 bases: TGCAGCGTTGAAGAGGCGGCCCAGCCGGGTGGCTACACCTTC. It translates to CSVEEAAQPGGYTF.

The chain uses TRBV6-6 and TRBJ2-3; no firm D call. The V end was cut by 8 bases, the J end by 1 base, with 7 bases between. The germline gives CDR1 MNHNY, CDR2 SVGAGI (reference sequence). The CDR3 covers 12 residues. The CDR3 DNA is TGTGCCAGCCGGCAGGGCACAGATACGCAGTATTTT. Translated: CASRQGTDTQYF.

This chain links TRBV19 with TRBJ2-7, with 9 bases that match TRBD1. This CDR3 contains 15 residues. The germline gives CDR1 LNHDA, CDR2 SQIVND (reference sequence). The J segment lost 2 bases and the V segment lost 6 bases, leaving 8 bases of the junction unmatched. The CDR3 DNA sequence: TGTGCCAGTAGCCTTGACAGGGGGGCTGCCTACGAGCAGTACTTC. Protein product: CASSLDRGAAYEQYF.

CDR3 in amino acids: CASSILYDGYTF. The CDR3 nucleotides are TGTGCCAGCAGTATCCTCTATGATGGCTACACCTTC. This sequence joins TRBV28 and TRBJ1-2; unclear D gene. V lost 5 bases to trimming and J lost 6 bases, with 10 bases between them. Germline loops: CDR1 MDHEN, CDR2 SYDVKM. The CDR3 runs to 12 residues.

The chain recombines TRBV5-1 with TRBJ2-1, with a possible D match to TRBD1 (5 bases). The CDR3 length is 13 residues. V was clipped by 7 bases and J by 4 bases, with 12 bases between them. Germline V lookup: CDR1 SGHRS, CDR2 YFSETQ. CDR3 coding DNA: TGCGCCAGCGCAACCAAGGGGTACAATGAGCAGTTCTTC. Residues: CASATKGYNEQFF.

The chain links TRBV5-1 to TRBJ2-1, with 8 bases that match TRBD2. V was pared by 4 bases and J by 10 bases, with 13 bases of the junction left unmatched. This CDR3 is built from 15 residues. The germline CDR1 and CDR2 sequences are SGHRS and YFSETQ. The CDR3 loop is CASSRRTSTGKEQFF. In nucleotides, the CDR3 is TGCGCCAGCAGCCGACGGACTAGCACGGGAAAGGAGCAGTTCTTC.

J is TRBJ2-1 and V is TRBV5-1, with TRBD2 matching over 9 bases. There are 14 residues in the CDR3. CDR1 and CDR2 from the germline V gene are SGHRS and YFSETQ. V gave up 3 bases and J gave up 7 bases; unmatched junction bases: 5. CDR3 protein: CASSSGLADNEQFF. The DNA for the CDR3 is TGCGCCAGCAGCTCGGGACTAGCTGATAATGAGCAGTTCTTC.

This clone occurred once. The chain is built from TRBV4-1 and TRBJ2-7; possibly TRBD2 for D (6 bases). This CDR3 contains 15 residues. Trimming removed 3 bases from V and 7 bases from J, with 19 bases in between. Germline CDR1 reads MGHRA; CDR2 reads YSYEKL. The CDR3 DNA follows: TGCGCCAGCAGCCAGGCGAGCGGGTCTTTATGGGAGCAGTACTTC. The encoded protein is CASSQASGSLWEQYF.

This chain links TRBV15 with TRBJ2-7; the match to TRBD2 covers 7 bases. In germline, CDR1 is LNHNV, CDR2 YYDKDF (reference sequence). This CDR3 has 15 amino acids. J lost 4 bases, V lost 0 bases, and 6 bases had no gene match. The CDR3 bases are TGTGCCACCAGCAGAGAGCTGGGGCGGGGGTACGAGCAGTACTTC. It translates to CATSRELGRGYEQYF.

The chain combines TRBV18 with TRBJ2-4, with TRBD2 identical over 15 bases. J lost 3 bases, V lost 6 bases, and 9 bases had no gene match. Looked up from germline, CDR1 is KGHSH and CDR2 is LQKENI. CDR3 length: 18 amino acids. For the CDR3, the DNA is TGTGCCAGCTCCCGGGGACTAGCGGGAGGTCTGGGCAAAAACATTCAGTACTTC. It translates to CASSRGLAGGLGKNIQYF. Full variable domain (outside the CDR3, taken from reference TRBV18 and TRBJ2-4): NAGVMQNPRHLVRRRGQEARLRCSPMKGHSHVYWYRQLPEEGLKFMVYLQKENIIDESGMPKERFSAEFPKEGPSILRIQQVVRGDSAAYFCASSRGLAGGLGKNIQYFGAGTRLSVL.

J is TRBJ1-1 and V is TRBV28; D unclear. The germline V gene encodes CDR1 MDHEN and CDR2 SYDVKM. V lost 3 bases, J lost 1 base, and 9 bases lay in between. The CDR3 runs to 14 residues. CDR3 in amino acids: CASSLVPRNTEAFF. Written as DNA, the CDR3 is TGTGCCAGCAGTTTGGTTCCGAGGAACACTGAAGCTTTCTTT.

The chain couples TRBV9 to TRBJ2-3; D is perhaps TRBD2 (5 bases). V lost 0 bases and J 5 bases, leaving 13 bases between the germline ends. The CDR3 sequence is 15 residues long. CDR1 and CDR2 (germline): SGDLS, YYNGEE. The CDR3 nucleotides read TGTGCCAGCAGCGTAGCTACATATGCGGGAGATACGCAGTATTTT. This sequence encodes CASSVATYAGDTQYF.

The CDR3 sequence is CASSLAPTSVMYEQFF. For the CDR3, the DNA is TGTGCCAGCAGCTTGGCCCCTACTAGCGTTATGTATGAGCAGTTCTTC. The chain recombines TRBV7-6 with TRBJ2-1, with TRBD2 matching over 7 bases. There are 16 residues in the CDR3. The V gene's germline CDR1 is SGHVS and CDR2 FNYEAQ. The J segment lost 8 bases and the V segment lost 3 bases, leaving 13 bases of the junction unmatched. The variable domain in full, completed from reference TRBV7-6 and TRBJ2-1, reads GAGVSQSPRYKVTKRGQDVALRCDPISGHVSLYWYRQALGQGPEFLTYFNYEAQQDKSGLPNDRFSAERPEGSISTLTIQRTEQRDSAMYRCASSLAPTSVMYEQFFGPGTRLTVL.

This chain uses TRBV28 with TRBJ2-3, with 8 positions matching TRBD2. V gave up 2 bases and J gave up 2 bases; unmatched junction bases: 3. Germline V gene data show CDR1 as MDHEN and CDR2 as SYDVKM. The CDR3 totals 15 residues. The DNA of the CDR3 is TGTGCCAGCAGTTTAGCCGGGAGGGCCACAGATACGCAGTATTTT. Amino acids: CASSLAGRATDTQYF.

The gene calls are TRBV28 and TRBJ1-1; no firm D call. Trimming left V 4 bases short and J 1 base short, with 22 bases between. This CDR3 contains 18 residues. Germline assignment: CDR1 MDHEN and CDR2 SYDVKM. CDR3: CASSSRIYPASGNTEAFF. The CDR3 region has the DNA TGTGCCAGCAGTTCCCGCATTTATCCCGCCTCGGGGAACACTGAAGCTTTCTTT.

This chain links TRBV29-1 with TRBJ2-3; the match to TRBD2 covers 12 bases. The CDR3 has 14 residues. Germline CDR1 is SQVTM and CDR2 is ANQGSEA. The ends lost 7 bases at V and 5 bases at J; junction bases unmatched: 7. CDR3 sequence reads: CSAAATSGGDTQYF. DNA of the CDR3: TGCAGCGCCGCGGCGACTAGCGGGGGAGATACGCAGTATTTT.

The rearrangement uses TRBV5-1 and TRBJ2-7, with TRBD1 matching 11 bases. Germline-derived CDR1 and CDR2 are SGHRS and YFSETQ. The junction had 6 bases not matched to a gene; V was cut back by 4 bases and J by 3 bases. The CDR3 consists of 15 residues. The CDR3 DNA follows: TGCGCCAGCAGCGCGGGACAGGGGGTATACTACGAGCAGTACTTC. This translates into CASSAGQGVYYEQYF.

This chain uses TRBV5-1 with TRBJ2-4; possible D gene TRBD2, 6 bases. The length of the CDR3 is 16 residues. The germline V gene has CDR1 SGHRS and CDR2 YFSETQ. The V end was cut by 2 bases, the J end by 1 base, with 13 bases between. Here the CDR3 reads CASSFAGLGAKNIQYF. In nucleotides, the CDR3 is TGCGCCAGCAGCTTTGCGGGATTGGGGGCCAAAAACATTCAGTACTTC.

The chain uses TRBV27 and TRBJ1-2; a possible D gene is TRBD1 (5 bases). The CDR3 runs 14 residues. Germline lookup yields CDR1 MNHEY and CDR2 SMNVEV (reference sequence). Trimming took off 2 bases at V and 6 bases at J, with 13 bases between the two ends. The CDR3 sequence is CASSLGGTHHGYTF. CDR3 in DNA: TGTGCCAGCAGTTTAGGTGGGACTCATCATGGCTACACCTTC.

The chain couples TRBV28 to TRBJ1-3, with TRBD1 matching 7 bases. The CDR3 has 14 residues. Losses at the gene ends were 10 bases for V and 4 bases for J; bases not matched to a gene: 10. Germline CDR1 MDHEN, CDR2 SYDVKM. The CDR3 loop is CATQRQGSGNTIYF. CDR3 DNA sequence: TGTGCCACCCAACGACAGGGTTCCGGAAACACCATATATTTT.

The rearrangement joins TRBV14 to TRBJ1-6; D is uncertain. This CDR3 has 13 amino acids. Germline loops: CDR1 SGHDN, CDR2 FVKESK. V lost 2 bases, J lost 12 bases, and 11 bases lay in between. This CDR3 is CASSQSRSGPLHF. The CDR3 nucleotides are TGTGCCAGCAGCCAATCGAGATCCGGACCCCTCCACTTT.

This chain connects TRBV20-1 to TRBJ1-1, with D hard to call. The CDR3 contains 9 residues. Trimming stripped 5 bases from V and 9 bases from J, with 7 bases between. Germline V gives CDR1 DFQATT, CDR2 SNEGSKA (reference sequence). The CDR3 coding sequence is TGCAGTGCTTCTAATAAAGCTTTCTTT. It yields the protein CSASNKAFF.

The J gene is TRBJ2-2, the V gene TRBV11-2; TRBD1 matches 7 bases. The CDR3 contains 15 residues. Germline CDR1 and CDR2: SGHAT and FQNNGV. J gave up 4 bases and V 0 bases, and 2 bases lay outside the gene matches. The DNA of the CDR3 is TGTGCCAGCAGCTTAGACGGGACAGTCACCGGGGAGCTGTTTTTT. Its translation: CASSLDGTVTGELFF.

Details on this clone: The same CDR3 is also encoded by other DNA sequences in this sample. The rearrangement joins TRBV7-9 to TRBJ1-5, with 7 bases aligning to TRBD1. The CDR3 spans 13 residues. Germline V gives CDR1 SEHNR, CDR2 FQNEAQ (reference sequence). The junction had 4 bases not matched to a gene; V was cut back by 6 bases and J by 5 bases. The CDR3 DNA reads TGTGCCAGCAGTAGACAGGGAGATCAGCCCCAGCATTTT. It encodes CASSRQGDQPQHF.